Following are 27 T cell receptor beta chains from one sample sequenced in a study of lung T cells in sarcoidosis with Löfgren's syndrome. TCRdb re-called the reads through MiXCR, storing one row per CDR3 protein. The sample yields fewer than 25,000 distinct CDR3 sequences, roughly 23% seen once. Sequencing was performed on CD4+ T cells from bronchoalveolar lavage. These TCRs come from a human donor with sarcoidosis (Löfgren's syndrome or another form), or a control subject (not recorded which).

About this clonotype itself: It may be a read error: a sequence one base away is much more abundant. V usage is TRBV19 and J usage is TRBJ2-1, with TRBD2 identical over 10 bases. Germline V gives CDR1 LNHDA, CDR2 SQIVND (reference sequence). Trimming took 5 bases from V and 3 from J; bases not matched to a gene: 4. CDR3 length equals 15 residues. CDR3 residues: CASSALAGVYNEQFF. DNA of the CDR3: TGTGCCAGTAGTGCTCTAGCGGGAGTCTACAATGAGCAGTTCTTC.

A few counts support this clonotype. The V and J genes are TRBV30 and TRBJ2-3, with 9 bases that match TRBD2. Germline CDR1 GTSNPN, CDR2 SVGIG (reference sequence). This CDR3 has 15 residues. J was trimmed by 5 bases and V by 0 bases; bases with no gene match: 6. The CDR3 loop reads CAWSVRAGGQDTQYF. Here the CDR3 DNA reads TGTGCCTGGAGTGTACGGGCGGGAGGGCAAGATACGCAGTATTTT.

This clonotype was recorded many times. V gene TRBV6-1 combines with J gene TRBJ1-1; perhaps TRBD1 as D (5 bases). This CDR3 has 15 residues. Trimming took off 5 bases at V and 4 bases at J, with 17 bases between the two ends. CDR1 MNHNS and CDR2 SASEGT come from the germline V gene. CDR3 in amino acids: CASSYAGRPVTEAFF. CDR3 DNA sequence: TGTGCCAGCAGTTACGCGGGGCGTCCGGTCACTGAAGCTTTCTTT.

This clonotype was seen once. The J gene is TRBJ2-7, the V gene TRBV30; D is undetermined. The CDR3 is 14 amino acids. The V gene lost 4 bases and the J gene lost 0 bases, with 13 bases spanning the gap. Germline assignment: CDR1 GTSNPN and CDR2 SVGIG (reference sequence). In DNA form, the CDR3 reads TGTGCCTGGAAACGGGCAGGATTCTCCTACGAGCAGTACTTC. Translating gives CAWKRAGFSYEQYF. Looking up the rest from reference TRBV30 and TRBJ2-7 gives the full variable domain: SQTIHQWPATLVQPVGSPLSLECTVEGTSNPNLYWYRQAAGRGLQLLFYSVGIGQISSEVPQNLSASRPQDRQFILSSKKLLLSDSGFYLCAWKRAGFSYEQYFGPGTRLTVT.

This clonotype was seen a single time. A much bigger clone sits one base away, suggesting this may be a read error. The chain joins TRBV27 to TRBJ2-1; D unresolved. The CDR3 is 13 residues long. Looked up from germline, CDR1 is MNHEY and CDR2 is SMNVEV (reference sequence). V lost 4 bases to trimming and J lost 5 bases, with 9 bases between them. CDR3 coding DNA: TGTGCCAGCAGTTCCATCCGCAACAATGAGCAGTTCTTC. This translates into CASSSIRNNEQFF.

To note about this clonotype: With a much larger clone just one base away, this may be a read error. V and J are TRBV5-8 and TRBJ1-5, with D possibly TRBD1 on 5 matching bases. This CDR3 spans 13 amino acids. V was cut by 9 bases and J by 5 bases, with 15 bases left in between. The germline CDR1 and CDR2 sequences are SGHTS and YDEGEE. CDR3 in DNA: TGTGCCAACTCAAAGGCGGGGGATCAGCCCCAGCATTTT. Protein: CANSKAGDQPQHF.

The sample holds many counts of this clonotype. This sequence joins TRBV7-2 and TRBJ2-3; 11 bases map to TRBD2. Per the germline V gene, CDR1 is SGHTA and CDR2 is FQGNSA. This CDR3 has 15 amino acids. V shed 3 bases and J 3 bases; nucleotides not matched to a gene: 2. CDR3 sequence: CASSFLAGGTDTQYF. For the CDR3, the DNA is TGTGCCAGCAGCTTTCTAGCGGGGGGAACAGATACGCAGTATTTT.

The sample holds many counts of this clonotype. The V call is TRBV7-9, the J call TRBJ2-3; no clear D gene. The V gene lost 3 bases and the J gene lost 1 base, with 8 bases spanning the gap. CDR1 and CDR2 (germline): SEHNR, FQNEAQ (reference sequence). This CDR3 is built from 14 residues. In DNA, the CDR3 is TGTGCCAGCAGCTTTGGTGGGGGCACAGATACGCAGTATTTT. This encodes CASSFGGGTDTQYF.

Worth noting for this clonotype: This may stem from a read error, because a much larger clone lies one nucleotide away. CDR3 sequence reads: CASSQGGGVNTEAFF. The CDR3 DNA sequence: TGTGCCAGCAGCCAAGGCGGCGGGGTGAACACTGAAGCTTTCTTT. This chain joins TRBV4-2 and TRBJ1-1; D call uncertain. Germline assignment: CDR1 LGHNA and CDR2 YNFKEQ. V shed 1 base and J shed 0 bases, with 9 bases lying between them. The CDR3 consists of 15 residues.

As concerns this clonotype: This could be a read error, since a much larger clone is one nucleotide away. The conserved final phenylalanine or tryptophan is absent from the CDR3, which likely points to a read error. V usage is TRBV4-1 and J usage is TRBJ2-7; D gene uncertain. The germline V and J ends were trimmed by 1 base and 7 bases, with 20 bases remaining between them. The CDR3 runs to 16 residues. Germline CDR1 and CDR2: MGHRA and YSYEKL. CDR3 amino acids: CASSQALTVTFGEQYL. CDR3 sequence (DNA): TGCGCCAGCAGCCAAGCCTTGACCGTTACCTTTGGAGAGCAGTACCTC.

V is TRBV4-3 and J is TRBJ1-3; no definite D call. V lost 0 bases and J lost 0, with 9 bases in between. CDR1 is LGHNA and CDR2 is YSLEER in the germline V gene. The CDR3 has 16 residues. The CDR3 region is CASSQESAGSGNTIYF. The CDR3 coding sequence is TGCGCCAGCAGCCAAGAATCCGCCGGCTCTGGAAACACCATATATTTT.

In regard to this clonotype: One base away lies a much larger clone, so this may be a sequencing read error. The chain uses TRBV20-1 and TRBJ1-1; D is unclear. This CDR3 is 13 amino acids long. V dropped 6 bases and J dropped 10 bases, with 21 bases sitting between them. The germline V gene has CDR1 DFQATT and CDR2 SNEGSKA (reference sequence). The CDR3 DNA reads TGCAGTGCAAGGGAGTTTTCAGGACCTGGAGCTTTCTTT. It codes for CSAREFSGPGAFF.

A word on this clonotype: Since a much larger clone is just one base distant, this may be a read error. The chain is built from TRBV4-2 and TRBJ2-1, with 8 nucleotides matching TRBD2. With V trimmed by 5 bases and J by 9 bases, 15 bases remained unmatched. CDR1 and CDR2 (germline): LGHNA, YNFKEQ. The CDR3 has 16 amino acids. The CDR3 spells CASSYDVREGPGEQFF. CDR3 DNA sequence: TGTGCCAGCAGCTACGACGTCCGGGAGGGCCCTGGTGAGCAGTTCTTC.

This clonotype was observed a single time. This may arise from a read error, as a much more abundant clone is one base away. The chain combines TRBV7-9 with TRBJ1-2; D not certain. This CDR3 comprises 14 residues. CDR1 and CDR2 from the germline V gene are SEHNR and FQNEAQ (reference sequence). The chain's CDR3 is CASGLRQANYGYTF. In nucleotides, the CDR3 is TGTGCCAGCGGCTTACGGCAGGCTAACTATGGCTACACCTTC.

This clonotype was picked up many times. The gene calls are TRBV5-4 and TRBJ2-3; D is ambiguous. The germline V and J ends were trimmed by 4 bases and 6 bases, with 15 bases remaining between them. The length of the CDR3 is 14 residues. Germline-derived CDR1 and CDR2 are SGHNT and YYREEE (reference sequence). The CDR3 region is CASSGEQVADTQYF. As DNA, the CDR3 is TGTGCCAGCAGCGGCGAGCAGGTTGCCGATACGCAGTATTTT.

In its sample, this clonotype is medium-sized (0.01 to 0.1%). The rearrangement links TRBV15 to TRBJ2-1; D is possibly TRBD2 (5 bases). The CDR3 covers 15 residues. V was clipped by 2 bases and J by 9 bases, with 17 bases between them. CDR1 is LNHNV and CDR2 is YYDKDF in the germline V gene (reference sequence). CDR3 sequence reads: CATSRWVEQRTEQFF. As DNA, the CDR3 is TGTGCCACCAGCAGATGGGTAGAACAGCGGACTGAGCAGTTCTTC.

The table lists this clonotype with a few counts. This rearrangement joins TRBV3-1 to TRBJ2-7; D is unresolved. The germline V gene encodes CDR1 LGHDT and CDR2 YNNKEL (reference sequence). The CDR3 spans 13 residues. Trimming took 1 base from V and 3 from J, leaving 7 bases between them. The chain's CDR3 is CASSQVLGYEQYF. The DNA for the CDR3 is TGTGCCAGCAGCCAAGTGTTGGGCTACGAGCAGTACTTC.

This clonotype has ten or more counts. V gene TRBV2 combines with J gene TRBJ1-1; TRBD1 aligns across 7 bases. This CDR3 has 13 residues. The trim removed 2 bases at V and 11 bases at J, leaving 8 bases unmatched. CDR1 and CDR2 from the germline V gene are SNHLY and FYNNEI. CDR3 sequence: CASSERQGLRAFF. The CDR3, as DNA: TGTGCCAGCAGTGAACGACAGGGCCTTCGCGCTTTCTTT.

As regards this clonotype: A clone one base away is much larger, so this may be a read error. The rearrangement joins TRBV2 to TRBJ2-3, with 9 bases matching TRBD2. Per germline, CDR1 SNHLY and CDR2 FYNNEI. V trimming: 7 bases; J trimming: 4 bases; junction bases outside the gene matches: 3. There are 13 residues in the CDR3. The CDR3 region has the DNA TGTGCCAGCATAGGGACTAGCCCAGATACGCAGTATTTT. It codes for CASIGTSPDTQYF.

Note on this clonotype: This may arise from a read error, as a much more abundant clone is one base away. The gene calls are TRBV2 and TRBJ1-2; no reliable D call. The CDR3 loop spans 14 amino acids. Germline-derived CDR1 and CDR2 are SNHLY and FYNNEI. This chain's CDR3 is CANSDPRRQSGYTF. The CDR3 coding sequence is TGTGCCAACAGTGACCCGAGACGTCAGAGCGGCTACACCTTC.

The table lists this clonotype with a few counts. The genes are TRBV30 and TRBJ1-5; TRBD1 agrees at 7 bases. The CDR3 is 14 residues long. Germline values: CDR1 GTSNPN, CDR2 SVGIG (reference sequence). V trimming: 4 bases; J trimming: 4 bases; junction bases outside the gene matches: 7. CDR3 in DNA: TGTGCCTGGAAGCGGGACAGTCAGAATCAGCCCCAGCATTTT. Protein: CAWKRDSQNQPQHF.

Regarding this clonotype: This may arise from a read error, as a much more abundant clone is one base away. The rearrangement uses TRBV19 and TRBJ2-1; 11 nucleotides match TRBD2. Germline V gives CDR1 LNHDA, CDR2 SQIVND (reference sequence). The CDR3 spans 15 residues. The CDR3 is CAISIGLAGWGEQFF. The CDR3 region has the DNA TGTGCCATTAGTATAGGACTAGCGGGCTGGGGTGAGCAGTTCTTC. Full variable domain (missing parts from reference TRBV19 and TRBJ2-1): DGGITQSPKYLFRKEGQNVTLSCEQNLNHDAMYWYRQDPGQGLRLIYYSQIVNDFQKGDIAEGYSVSREKKESFPLTVTSAQKNPTAFYLCAISIGLAGWGEQFFGPGTRLTVL.

At least ten counts were recorded for this clonotype. This sequence joins TRBV24-1 and TRBJ1-2; 7 bases fit TRBD1. The CDR3 contains 12 residues. The trim removed 7 bases at V and 8 bases at J, leaving 6 bases unmatched. Germline V gene sequence: CDR1 KGHDR, CDR2 SFDVKD. The DNA of the CDR3 is TGTGCCACCAGCGGACAGGTTGACGGCTACACCTTC. Translation gives CATSGQVDGYTF.

Remarks on this clonotype: A much more abundant neighbour one base away suggests this may be a read error. The V call is TRBV20-1, the J call TRBJ2-3, with D perhaps TRBD1 (6 bases). The J call could be wrong; TRBJ1-5 is a better fit for the DNA end. The CDR3 extends over 14 amino acids. Germline V gene data show CDR1 as DFQATT and CDR2 as SNEGSKA (reference sequence). Here the CDR3 DNA reads TGCAGTGCTCCCAGGGGAATAGCGGCTGATACGCAGCATTTT. Translating gives CSAPRGIAADTQHF.

In its sample, this clonotype was seen a few times. This rearrangement joins TRBV29-1 to TRBJ1-1; D gene ambiguous. In germline, CDR1 is SQVTM, CDR2 ANQGSEA. Trimming pared 5 bases from V and 3 bases from J, leaving 10 bases between. This CDR3 contains 12 residues. CDR3 nucleotides: TGCAGCGTTCGTCCAATGGACACTGAAGCTTTCTTT. Translated: CSVRPMDTEAFF.

This clonotype was counted many times. The chain couples TRBV20-1 to TRBJ1-2; 7 nucleotides agree with TRBD1. The CDR3 covers 13 residues. J gave up 6 bases and V 6 bases, and 10 bases lay outside the gene matches. Germline V CDR1 and CDR2: DFQATT, SNEGSKA (reference sequence). Here the CDR3 DNA reads TGCAGTGCCAAGACAGGGCCTTCAAATGGCTACACCTTC. Protein: CSAKTGPSNGYTF.

This clonotype was found many times. The J gene is TRBJ2-5, the V gene TRBV20-1, with D possibly matching TRBD1 (5 bases). This CDR3 has 14 amino acids. Between the trimmed V and J ends, which lost 4 bases and 3 bases, there was a span of 15 bases. CDR1 DFQATT and CDR2 SNEGSKA come from the germline V gene (reference sequence). CDR3 sequence (DNA): TGCAGTGCTAATGGGGCGGTAAGAGAAGAGACCCAGTACTTC. As protein: CSANGAVREETQYF.